This TCR beta chain is drawn from a study of blood T cell repertoires in COVID-19. Whole-study context: From T cells, B-cell-depleted T cells, or PBMCs came the material, which was cDNA or gDNA.

The CDR3 extends over 13 amino acids. V shed 5 bases, J shed 6 bases, and the junction held 4 bases outside the gene matches. The germline V gene has CDR1 LNHDA and CDR2 SQIVND (reference sequence). In the original processing: For nucleated cells, counts were estimated from reference gene primer amplification. The protocol was immunoSEQ multiplex PCR, while the TCRdb copy is restricted to in-frame clones and leaves out a portion. That table supplies the V and J calls and clone size; D and trimming were determined from the DNA. The profile shows approximately 170,000 clones, 84% of them singletons. This receptor was taken from a man aged 70-80 years with active or convalescent COVID-19. What was sequenced was peripheral blood. The chain employs TRBV19 and TRBJ2-1; the match to TRBD2 covers 7 bases. The CDR3 is CASSGGRGNEQFF. Here the CDR3 DNA reads TGTGCCAGTAGTGGGGGGAGGGGCAATGAGCAGTTCTTC.